The T cell receptor beta chain described here comes from a study of regulatory T cells in long-lasting Graves disease. Study-level points and caveats: Persistent patients shared more public clonotypes (approximately 2,900) than new patients (more than 900). Under persistent disease, TRBV28, TRBJ1-2 and TRBJ2-5 were used preferentially. Less diverse TCR repertoires were seen in persistent Graves' patients than in newly diagnosed ones.

The time point denotes: newly diagnosed GD, antithyroid drugs for less than 3 months. Researchers made the TCR library from RNA that was extracted from PBMCs. Each of the patients was recruited from an endocrinology department situated in Xi'an, China. The authors built TCR beta libraries using iRepertoire HTBI primers and Arm-PCR of CDR3 regions. MiXCR was run by TCRdb on the multiplex PCR reads, yielding one entry per CDR3 protein. Altogether over 200,000 distinct CDR3 sequences are present, 18% being singletons, with the ten largest covering about 14%. As regards this clonotype: Its specificity is not known. With a much larger clone just one base away, this may be a read error.

The CDR3 consists of 15 residues. Germline assignment: CDR1 ENHRY and CDR2 SYGVKD. This sample was also put to use in a study of T cells in Graves' hyperthyroidism and ophthalmopathy.

The TCR was taken from a woman in her 30s with Graves disease. This material consisted of peripheral blood mononuclear cells (PBMCs), taken at new diagnosis, from a patient treated with antithyroid drugs. This sequence joins TRBV10-3 and TRBJ1-2, with 7 bases matching TRBD1. CDR3 loop: CAVSVEDRTNYGYTF. Written as DNA, the CDR3 is TGTGCCGTCAGTGTGGAGGACAGGACTAACTATGGCTACACCTTC.